This TCR beta chain was captured by sequencing in a study of CD8 T cells in Susac syndrome. Random-hexamer reverse transcription was applied to roughly 0.5 to 1 ug RNA. TCRdb reanalysed the immunoSEQ multiplex PCR reads using MiXCR and keeps one entry per CDR3 protein. In the table there are around 45,000 distinct CDR3 sequences, about 92% of which are singletons. The CDR3 has 13 residues. V was trimmed by 4 bases and J by 7 bases, leaving 11 bases between them. Germline CDR1 reads SGDLS; CDR2 reads YYNGEE. While CD8+ and CD4+ T cells were isolated negatively, TEMRA cells were enriched by FACS. The sequenced sample was CD8+ T cells from PBMCs. The receptor comes from a human donor in good health. The chain uses TRBV9 and TRBJ1-4; D remains ambiguous. The CDR3 DNA reads as TGTGCCAGCAGCCCCCTTTTGGGTGAAAAACTGTTTTTT. Its protein is CASSPLLGEKLFF.